This T cell receptor beta chain stems from a study of T cells after yellow fever vaccination. Background on the study: Fractions with few cells were prepared using SMART-Seq v4 Ultra Low Input. Study-level results: Though it reached lower strength, the secondary response hit its peak faster, day 5 versus 15. Contaminants from the bulk population, in the form of abundant clonotypes, could be found in FACS-sorted repertoires. The booster response re-showed most primary clones: around 96% CD4, roughly 91% CD8.

TCRdb fed the 5' RACE reads into MiXCR, producing one record per CDR3 protein. The table shows some 320,000 distinct CDR3 sequences, with around 11% occurring only once. Between the trimmed V and J ends, which lost 2 bases and 4 bases, there was a span of 9 bases. Germline loops: CDR1 MNHEY, CDR2 SMNVEV (reference sequence). The CDR3 runs 15 residues. In its sample, this clonotype was seen many times. No antigen is known for it. The receptor comes from a man aged 18 to 30 who received the YFV17D yellow fever vaccine. The starting material was CD4+ T cells sorted from PBMCs, obtained 45 days after the yellow fever booster vaccination. The V and J genes are TRBV27 and TRBJ2-6; weak D call: TRBD1 (5 bases). The CDR3 nucleotides are TGTGCCAGCAGTTTAAATGCAGGGGGGGCCAACGTCCTGACTTTC. It yields the protein CASSLNAGGANVLTF.